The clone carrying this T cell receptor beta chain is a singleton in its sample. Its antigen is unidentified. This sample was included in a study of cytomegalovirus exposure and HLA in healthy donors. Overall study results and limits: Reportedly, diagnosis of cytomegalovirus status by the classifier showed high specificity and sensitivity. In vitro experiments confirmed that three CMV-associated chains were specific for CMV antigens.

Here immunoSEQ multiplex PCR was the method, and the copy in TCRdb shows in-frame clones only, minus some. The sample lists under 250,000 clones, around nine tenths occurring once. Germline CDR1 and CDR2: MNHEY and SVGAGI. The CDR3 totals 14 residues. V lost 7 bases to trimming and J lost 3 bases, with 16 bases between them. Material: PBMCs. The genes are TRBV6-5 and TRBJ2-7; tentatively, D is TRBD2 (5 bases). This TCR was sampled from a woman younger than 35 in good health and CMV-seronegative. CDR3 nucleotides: TGTGCCAGCAAAAAACTGCCGGGGAGCTACGAGCAGTACTTC. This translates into CASKKLPGSYEQYF.